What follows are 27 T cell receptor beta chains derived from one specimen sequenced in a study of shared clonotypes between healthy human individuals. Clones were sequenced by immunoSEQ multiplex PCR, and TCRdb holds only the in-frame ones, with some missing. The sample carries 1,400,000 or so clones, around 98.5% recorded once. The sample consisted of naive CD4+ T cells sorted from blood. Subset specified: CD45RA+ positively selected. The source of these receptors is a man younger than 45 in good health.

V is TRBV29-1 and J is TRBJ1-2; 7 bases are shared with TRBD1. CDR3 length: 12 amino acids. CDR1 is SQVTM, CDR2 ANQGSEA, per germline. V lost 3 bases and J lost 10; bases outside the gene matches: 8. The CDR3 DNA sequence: TGCAGCGTTGAGGAACGACAGGGAGTCTACACCTTC. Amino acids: CSVEERQGVYTF.

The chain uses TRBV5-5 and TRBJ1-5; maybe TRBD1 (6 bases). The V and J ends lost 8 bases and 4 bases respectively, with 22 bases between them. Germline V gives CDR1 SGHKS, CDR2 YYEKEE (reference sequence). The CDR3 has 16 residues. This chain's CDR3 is CASSKLPGDINQPQHF. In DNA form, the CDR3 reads TGTGCCAGTTCAAAACTCCCCGGGGACATTAATCAGCCCCAGCATTTT.

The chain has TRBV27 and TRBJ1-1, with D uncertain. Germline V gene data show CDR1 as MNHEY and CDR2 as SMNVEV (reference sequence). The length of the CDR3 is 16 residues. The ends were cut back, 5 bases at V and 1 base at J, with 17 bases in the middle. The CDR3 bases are TGTGCCAGCAGTCCACCGTCGGGATTTGGGAACACTGAAGCTTTCTTT. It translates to CASSPPSGFGNTEAFF.

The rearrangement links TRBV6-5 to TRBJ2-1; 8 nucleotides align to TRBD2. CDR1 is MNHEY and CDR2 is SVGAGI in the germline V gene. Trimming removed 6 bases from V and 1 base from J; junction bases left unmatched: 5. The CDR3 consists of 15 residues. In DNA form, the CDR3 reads TGTGCCAGCAGCAAAGCGGGAGCATCCTACAATGAGCAGTTCTTC. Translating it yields CASSKAGASYNEQFF.

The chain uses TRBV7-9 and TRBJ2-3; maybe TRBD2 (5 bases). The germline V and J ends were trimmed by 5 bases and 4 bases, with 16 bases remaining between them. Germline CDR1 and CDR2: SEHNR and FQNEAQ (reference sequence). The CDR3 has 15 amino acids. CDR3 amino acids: CASSASRGSADTQYF. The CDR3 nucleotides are TGTGCCAGCAGCGCGTCTCGGGGAAGCGCAGATACGCAGTATTTT.

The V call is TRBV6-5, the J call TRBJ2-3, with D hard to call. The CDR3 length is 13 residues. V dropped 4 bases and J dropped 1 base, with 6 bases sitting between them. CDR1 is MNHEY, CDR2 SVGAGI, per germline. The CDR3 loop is CASSSQGTDTQYF. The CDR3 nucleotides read TGTGCCAGCAGTTCCCAAGGCACAGATACGCAGTATTTT.

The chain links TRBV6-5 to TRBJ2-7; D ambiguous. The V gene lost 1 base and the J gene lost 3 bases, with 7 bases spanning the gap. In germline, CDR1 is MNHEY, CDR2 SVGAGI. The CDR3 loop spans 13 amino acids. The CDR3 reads CASSYLEGYEQYF. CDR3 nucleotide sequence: TGTGCCAGCAGTTACTTGGAAGGCTACGAGCAGTACTTC.

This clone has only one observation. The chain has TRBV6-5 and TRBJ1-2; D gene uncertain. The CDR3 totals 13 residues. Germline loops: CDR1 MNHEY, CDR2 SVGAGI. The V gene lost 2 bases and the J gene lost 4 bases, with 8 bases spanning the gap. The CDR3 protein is CASSYNQIYGYTF. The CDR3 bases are TGTGCCAGCAGTTACAACCAAATCTATGGCTACACCTTC.

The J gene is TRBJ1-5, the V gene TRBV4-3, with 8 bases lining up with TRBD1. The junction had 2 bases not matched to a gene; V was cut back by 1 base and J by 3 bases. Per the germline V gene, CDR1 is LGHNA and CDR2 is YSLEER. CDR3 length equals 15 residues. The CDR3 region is CASSQVTGDNQPQHF. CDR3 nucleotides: TGCGCCAGCAGCCAAGTGACAGGGGACAATCAGCCCCAGCATTTT.

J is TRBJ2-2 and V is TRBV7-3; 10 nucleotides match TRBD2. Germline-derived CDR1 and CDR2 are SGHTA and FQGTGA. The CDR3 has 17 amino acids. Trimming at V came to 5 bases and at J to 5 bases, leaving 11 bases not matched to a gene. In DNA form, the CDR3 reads TGTGCCAGCAGCATCCAACCGACTAGCGGGCAGACCGGGGAGCTGTTTTTT. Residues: CASSIQPTSGQTGELFF.

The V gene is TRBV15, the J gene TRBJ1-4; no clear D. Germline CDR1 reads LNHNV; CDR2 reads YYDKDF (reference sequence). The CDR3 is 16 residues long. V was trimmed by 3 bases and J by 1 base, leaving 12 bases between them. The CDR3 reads CATSRAPGRTNEKLFF. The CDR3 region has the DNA TGTGCCACCAGCAGGGCCCCGGGTCGAACTAATGAAAAACTGTTTTTT. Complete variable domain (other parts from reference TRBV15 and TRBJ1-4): DAMVIQNPRYQVTQFGKPVTLSCSQTLNHNVMYWYQQKSSQAPKLLFHYYDKDFNNEADTPDNFQSRRPNTSFCFLDIRSPGLGDTAMYLCATSRAPGRTNEKLFFGSGTQLSVL.

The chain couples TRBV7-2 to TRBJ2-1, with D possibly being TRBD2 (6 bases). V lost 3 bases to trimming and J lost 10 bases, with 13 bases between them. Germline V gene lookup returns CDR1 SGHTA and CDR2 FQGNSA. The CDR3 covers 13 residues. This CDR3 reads CASSLRTAGEQFF. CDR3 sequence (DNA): TGTGCCAGCAGCTTGCGGACGGCGGGGGAGCAGTTCTTC. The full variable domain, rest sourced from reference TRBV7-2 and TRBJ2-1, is GAGVSQSPSNKVTEKGKDVELRCDPISGHTALYWYRQSLGQGLEFLIYFQGNSAPDKSGLPSDRFSAERTGGSVSTLTIQRTQQEDSAVYLCASSLRTAGEQFFGPGTRLTVL.

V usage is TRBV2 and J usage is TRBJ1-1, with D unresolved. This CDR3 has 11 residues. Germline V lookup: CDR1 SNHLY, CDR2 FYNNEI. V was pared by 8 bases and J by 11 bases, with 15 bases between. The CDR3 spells CASVEGRLAFF. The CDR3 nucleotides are TGTGCCAGCGTTGAGGGCAGGTTGGCTTTCTTT.

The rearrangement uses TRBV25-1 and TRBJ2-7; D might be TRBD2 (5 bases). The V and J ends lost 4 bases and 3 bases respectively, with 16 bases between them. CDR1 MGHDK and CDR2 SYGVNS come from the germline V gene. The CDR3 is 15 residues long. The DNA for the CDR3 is TGTGCCAGCAGTGCCTCCGGAGGTCCGGTCTACGAGCAGTACTTC. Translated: CASSASGGPVYEQYF.

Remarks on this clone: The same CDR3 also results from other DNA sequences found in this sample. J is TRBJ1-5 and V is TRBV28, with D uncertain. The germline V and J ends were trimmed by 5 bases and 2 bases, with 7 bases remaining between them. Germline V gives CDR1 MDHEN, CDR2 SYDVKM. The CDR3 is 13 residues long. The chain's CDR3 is CASSLLGNQPQHF. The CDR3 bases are TGTGCCAGCAGTCTTCTAGGCAATCAGCCCCAGCATTTT.

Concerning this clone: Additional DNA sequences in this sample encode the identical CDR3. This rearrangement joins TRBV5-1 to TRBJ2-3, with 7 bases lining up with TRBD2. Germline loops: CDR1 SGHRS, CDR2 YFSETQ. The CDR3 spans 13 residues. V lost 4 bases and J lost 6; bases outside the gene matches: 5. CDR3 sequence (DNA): TGCGCCAGCAGCCTGAGCGGGACCGATACGCAGTATTTT. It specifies CASSLSGTDTQYF.

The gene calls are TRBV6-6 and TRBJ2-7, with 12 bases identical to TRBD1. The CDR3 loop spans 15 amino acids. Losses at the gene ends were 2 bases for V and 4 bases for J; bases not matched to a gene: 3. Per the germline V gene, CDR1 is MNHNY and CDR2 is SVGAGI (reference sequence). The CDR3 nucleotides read TGTGCCAGCAGTTACGGGACAGGGGGCCGGTACGAGCAGTACTTC. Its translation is CASSYGTGGRYEQYF.

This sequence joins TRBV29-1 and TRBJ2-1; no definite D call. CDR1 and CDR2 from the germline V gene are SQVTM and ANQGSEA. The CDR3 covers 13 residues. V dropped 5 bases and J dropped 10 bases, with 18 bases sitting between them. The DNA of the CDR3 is TGCAGCGTTAAACTGGGTAAAGGCCCCGAGCAGTTCTTC. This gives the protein CSVKLGKGPEQFF.

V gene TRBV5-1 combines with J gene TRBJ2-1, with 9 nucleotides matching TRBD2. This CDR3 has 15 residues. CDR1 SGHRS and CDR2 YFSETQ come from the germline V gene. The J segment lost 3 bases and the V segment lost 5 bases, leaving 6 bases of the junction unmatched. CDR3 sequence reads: CASRLLAGRYNEQFF. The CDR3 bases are TGCGCCAGCAGGCTACTAGCGGGCCGCTACAATGAGCAGTTCTTC.

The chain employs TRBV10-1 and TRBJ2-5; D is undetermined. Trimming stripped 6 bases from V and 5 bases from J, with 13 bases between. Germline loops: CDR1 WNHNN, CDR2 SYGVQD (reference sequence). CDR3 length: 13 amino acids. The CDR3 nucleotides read TGCGCCAGCAGCAACTCGCTCGGGGAGACCCAGTACTTC. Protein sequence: CASSNSLGETQYF.

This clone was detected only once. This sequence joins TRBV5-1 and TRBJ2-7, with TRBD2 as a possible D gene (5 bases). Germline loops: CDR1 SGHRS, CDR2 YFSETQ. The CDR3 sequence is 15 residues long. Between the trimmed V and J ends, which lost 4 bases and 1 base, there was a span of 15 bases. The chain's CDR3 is CASSRGLVSSYEQYF. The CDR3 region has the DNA TGCGCCAGCAGCCGGGGTTTAGTGAGTTCCTACGAGCAGTACTTC.

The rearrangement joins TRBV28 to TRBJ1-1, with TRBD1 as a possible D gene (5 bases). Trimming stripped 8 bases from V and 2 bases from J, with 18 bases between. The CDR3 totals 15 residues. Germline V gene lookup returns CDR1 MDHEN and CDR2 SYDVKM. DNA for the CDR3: TGTGCCAGCTTCAAACCAGGAGGGGCTAACACTGAAGCTTTCTTT. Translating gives CASFKPGGANTEAFF. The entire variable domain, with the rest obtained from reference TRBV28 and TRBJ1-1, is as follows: DVKVTQSSRYLVKRTGEKVFLECVQDMDHENMFWYRQDPGLGLRLIYFSYDVKMKEKGDIPEGYSVSREKKERFSLILESASTNQTSMYLCASFKPGGANTEAFFGQGTRLTVV.

The CDR3 spells CASSPPGLPKDTQYF. Written as DNA, the CDR3 is TGTGCCAGCAGCCCACCGGGACTTCCCAAAGATACGCAGTATTTT. The chain has TRBV7-2 and TRBJ2-3; possibly TRBD2 for D (6 bases). The length of the CDR3 is 15 residues. V lost 5 bases and J 5 bases, leaving 17 bases between the germline ends. The germline CDR1 and CDR2 sequences are SGHTA and FQGNSA. Drawing the rest from reference TRBV7-2 and TRBJ2-3, the complete variable domain is GAGVSQSPSNKVTEKGKDVELRCDPISGHTALYWYRQSLGQGLEFLIYFQGNSAPDKSGLPSDRFSAERTGGSVSTLTIQRTQQEDSAVYLCASSPPGLPKDTQYFGPGTRLTVL.

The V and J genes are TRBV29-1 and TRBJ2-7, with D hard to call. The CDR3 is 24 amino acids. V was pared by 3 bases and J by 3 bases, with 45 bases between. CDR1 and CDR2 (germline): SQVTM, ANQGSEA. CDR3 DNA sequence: TGCAGCGTTGACCCTTGTGGTCGTGGGTCTAATCGTCCCCTAATCGTCTTCCCGATCTACGAGCAGTACTTC. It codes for CSVDPCGRGSNRPLIVFPIYEQYF.

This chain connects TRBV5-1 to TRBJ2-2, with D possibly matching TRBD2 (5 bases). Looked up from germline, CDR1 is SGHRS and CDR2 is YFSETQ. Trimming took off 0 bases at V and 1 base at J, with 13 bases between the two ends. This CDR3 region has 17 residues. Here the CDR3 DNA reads TGCGCCAGCAGCTTGGGCTGGTCCGAGGGGAACACCGGGGAGCTGTTTTTT. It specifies CASSLGWSEGNTGELFF.

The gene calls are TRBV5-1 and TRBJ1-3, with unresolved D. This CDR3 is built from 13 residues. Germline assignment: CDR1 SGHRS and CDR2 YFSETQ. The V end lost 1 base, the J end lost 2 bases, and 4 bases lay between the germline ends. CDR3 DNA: TGCGCCAGCAGCTTGATTCCTGGAAACACCATATATTTT. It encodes CASSLIPGNTIYF.

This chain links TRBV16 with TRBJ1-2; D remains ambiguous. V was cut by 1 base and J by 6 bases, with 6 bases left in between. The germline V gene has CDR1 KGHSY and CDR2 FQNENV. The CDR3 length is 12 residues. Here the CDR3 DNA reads TGTGCCAGCAGCCAATTTCTAGATGGCTACACCTTC. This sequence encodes CASSQFLDGYTF.